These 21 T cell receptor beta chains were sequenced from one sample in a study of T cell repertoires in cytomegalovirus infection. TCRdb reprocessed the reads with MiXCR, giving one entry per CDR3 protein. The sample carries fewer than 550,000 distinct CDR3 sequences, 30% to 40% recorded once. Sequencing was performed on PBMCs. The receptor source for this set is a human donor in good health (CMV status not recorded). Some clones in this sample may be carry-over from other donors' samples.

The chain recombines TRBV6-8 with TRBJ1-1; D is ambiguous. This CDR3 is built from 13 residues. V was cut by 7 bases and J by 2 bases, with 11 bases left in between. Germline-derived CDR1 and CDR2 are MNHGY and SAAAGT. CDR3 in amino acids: CASMTTPNTEAFF. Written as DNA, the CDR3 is TGTGCCAGCATGACCACCCCAAACACTGAAGCTTTCTTT.

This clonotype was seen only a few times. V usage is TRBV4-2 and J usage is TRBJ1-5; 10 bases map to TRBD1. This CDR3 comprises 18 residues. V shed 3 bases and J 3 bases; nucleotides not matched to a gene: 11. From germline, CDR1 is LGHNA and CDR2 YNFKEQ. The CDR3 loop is CASSHELGTGETNQPQHF. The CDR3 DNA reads TGTGCCAGCAGCCACGAGCTCGGGACAGGGGAAACCAATCAGCCCCAGCATTTT.

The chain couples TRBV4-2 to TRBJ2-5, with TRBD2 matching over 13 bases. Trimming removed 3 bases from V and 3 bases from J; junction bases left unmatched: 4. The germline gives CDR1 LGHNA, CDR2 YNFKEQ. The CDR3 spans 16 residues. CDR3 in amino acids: CASSQELAGGKETQYF. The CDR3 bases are TGTGCCAGCAGCCAGGAACTAGCGGGGGGGAAAGAGACCCAGTACTTC.

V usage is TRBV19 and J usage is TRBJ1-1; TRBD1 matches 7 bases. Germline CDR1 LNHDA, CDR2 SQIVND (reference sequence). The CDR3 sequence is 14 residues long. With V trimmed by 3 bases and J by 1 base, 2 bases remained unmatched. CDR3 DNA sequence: TGTGCCAGTAGTATGTACAGGGGGAACACTGAAGCTTTCTTT. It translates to CASSMYRGNTEAFF.

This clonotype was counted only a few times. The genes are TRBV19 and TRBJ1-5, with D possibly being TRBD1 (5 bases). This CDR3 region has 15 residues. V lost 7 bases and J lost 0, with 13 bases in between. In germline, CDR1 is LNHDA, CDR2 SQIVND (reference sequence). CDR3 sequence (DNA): TGTGCCAGTAACCATCAGGGTTATAGCAATCAGCCCCAGCATTTT. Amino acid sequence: CASNHQGYSNQPQHF.

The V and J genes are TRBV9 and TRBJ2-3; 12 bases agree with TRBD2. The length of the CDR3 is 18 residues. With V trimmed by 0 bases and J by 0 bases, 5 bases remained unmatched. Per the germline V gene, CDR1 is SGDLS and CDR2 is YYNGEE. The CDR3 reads CASSVATSGGLSTDTQYF. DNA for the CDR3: TGTGCCAGCAGCGTAGCGACTAGCGGGGGCCTAAGCACAGATACGCAGTATTTT.

The CDR3 protein is CASSDRGDGYTF. In DNA form, the CDR3 reads TGTGCCAGCAGCGACAGAGGGGATGGCTACACCTTC. J is TRBJ1-2 and V is TRBV7-9; a weak D match, TRBD1 (5 bases). This CDR3 spans 12 amino acids. The V end lost 5 bases, the J end lost 6 bases, and 10 bases lay between the germline ends. Germline lookup yields CDR1 SEHNR and CDR2 FQNEAQ (reference sequence). The full variable domain, its missing parts supplied by reference TRBV7-9 and TRBJ1-2, is DTGVSQNPRHKITKRGQNVTFRCDPISEHNRLYWYRQTLGQGPEFLTYFQNEAQLEKSRLLSDRFSAERPKGSFSTLEIQRTEQGDSAMYLCASSDRGDGYTFGSGTRLTVV.

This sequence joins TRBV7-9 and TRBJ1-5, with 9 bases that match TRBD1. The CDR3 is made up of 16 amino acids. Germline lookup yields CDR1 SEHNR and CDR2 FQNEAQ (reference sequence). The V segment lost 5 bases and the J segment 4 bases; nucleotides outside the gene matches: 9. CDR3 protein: CASSHLPGQGNQPQHF. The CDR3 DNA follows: TGTGCCAGCAGCCATCTCCCGGGACAGGGAAATCAGCCCCAGCATTTT.

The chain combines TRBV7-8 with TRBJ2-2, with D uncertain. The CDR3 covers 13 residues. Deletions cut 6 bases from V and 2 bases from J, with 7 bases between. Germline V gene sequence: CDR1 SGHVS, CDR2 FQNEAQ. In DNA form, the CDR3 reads TGTGCCAGCAGACTGGTTAACACCGGGGAGCTGTTTTTT. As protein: CASRLVNTGELFF.

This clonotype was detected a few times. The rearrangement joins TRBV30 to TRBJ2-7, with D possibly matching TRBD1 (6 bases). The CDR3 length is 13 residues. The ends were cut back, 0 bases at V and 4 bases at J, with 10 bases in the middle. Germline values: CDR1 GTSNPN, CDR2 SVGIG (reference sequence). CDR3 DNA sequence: TGTGCCTGGAGTGTATACAGGGCGTACGAGCAGTACTTC. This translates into CAWSVYRAYEQYF.

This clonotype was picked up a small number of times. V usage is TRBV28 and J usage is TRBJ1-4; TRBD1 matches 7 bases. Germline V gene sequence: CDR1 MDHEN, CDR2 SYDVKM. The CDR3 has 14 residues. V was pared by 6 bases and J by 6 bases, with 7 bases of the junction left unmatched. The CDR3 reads CASRPQGEDEKLFF. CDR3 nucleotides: TGTGCCAGCAGGCCTCAGGGGGAGGATGAAAAACTGTTTTTT.

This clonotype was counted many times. The CDR3 spells CASSFLESSTDTQYF. The CDR3 coding sequence is TGTGCCAGCAGTTTCCTAGAGTCCAGCACAGATACGCAGTATTTT. The V call is TRBV27, the J call TRBJ2-3; D gene ambiguous. V gave up 3 bases and J gave up 0 bases, with 10 bases separating them. CDR3 length: 15 residues. Germline lookup yields CDR1 MNHEY and CDR2 SMNVEV (reference sequence).

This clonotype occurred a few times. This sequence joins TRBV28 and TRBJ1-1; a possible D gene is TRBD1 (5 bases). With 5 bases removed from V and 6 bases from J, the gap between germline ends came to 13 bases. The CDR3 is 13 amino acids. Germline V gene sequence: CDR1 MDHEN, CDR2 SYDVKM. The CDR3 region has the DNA TGTGCCAGCAGTATACAGGCTGCGCCTGAAGCTTTCTTT. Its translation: CASSIQAAPEAFF.

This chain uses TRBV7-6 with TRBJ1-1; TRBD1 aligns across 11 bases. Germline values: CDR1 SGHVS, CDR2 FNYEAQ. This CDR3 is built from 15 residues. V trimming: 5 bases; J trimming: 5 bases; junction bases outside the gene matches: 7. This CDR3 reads CASSPSGTGGTEAFF. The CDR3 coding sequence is TGTGCCAGCAGCCCCTCCGGGACAGGGGGAACTGAAGCTTTCTTT.

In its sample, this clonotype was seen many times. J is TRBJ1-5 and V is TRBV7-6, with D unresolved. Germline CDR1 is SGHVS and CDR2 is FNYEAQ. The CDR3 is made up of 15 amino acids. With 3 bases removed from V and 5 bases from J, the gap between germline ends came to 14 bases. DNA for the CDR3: TGTGCCAGCAGCTTTGGGGTAGACACAGATCAGCCCCAGCATTTT. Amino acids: CASSFGVDTDQPQHF.

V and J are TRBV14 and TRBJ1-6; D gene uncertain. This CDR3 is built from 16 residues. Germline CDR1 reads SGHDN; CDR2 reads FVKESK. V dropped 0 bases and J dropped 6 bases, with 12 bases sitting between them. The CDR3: CASSQDNGRANSPLHF. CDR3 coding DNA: TGTGCCAGCAGCCAAGATAACGGACGGGCTAATTCACCCCTCCACTTT.

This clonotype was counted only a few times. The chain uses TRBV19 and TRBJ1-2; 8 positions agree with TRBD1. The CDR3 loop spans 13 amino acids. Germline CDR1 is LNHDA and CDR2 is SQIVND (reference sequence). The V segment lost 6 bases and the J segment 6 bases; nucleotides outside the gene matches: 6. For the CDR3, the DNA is TGTGCCAGTAGCCCACAGGGGGATGATGGCTACACCTTC. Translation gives CASSPQGDDGYTF.

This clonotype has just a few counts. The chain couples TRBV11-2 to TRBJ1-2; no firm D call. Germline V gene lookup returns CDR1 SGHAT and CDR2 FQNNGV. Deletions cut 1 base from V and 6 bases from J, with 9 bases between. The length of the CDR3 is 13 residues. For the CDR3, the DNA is TGTGCCAGCAGCTTAGGGGCGCGGAATGGCTACACCTTC. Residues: CASSLGARNGYTF.

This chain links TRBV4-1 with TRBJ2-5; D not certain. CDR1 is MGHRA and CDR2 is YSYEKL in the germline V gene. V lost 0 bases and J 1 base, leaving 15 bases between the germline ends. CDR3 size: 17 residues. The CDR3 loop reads CASSQDIRAVGQETQYF. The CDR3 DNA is TGCGCCAGCAGCCAAGATATCCGGGCTGTTGGCCAAGAGACCCAGTACTTC.

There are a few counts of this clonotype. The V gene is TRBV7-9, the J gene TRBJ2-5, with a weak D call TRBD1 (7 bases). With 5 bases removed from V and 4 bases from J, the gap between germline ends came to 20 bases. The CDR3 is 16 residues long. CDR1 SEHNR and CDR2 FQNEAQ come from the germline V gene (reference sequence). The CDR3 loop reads CASSQTTGRIGETQYF. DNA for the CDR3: TGTGCCAGCAGCCAAACGACAGGGAGGATTGGAGAGACCCAGTACTTC.

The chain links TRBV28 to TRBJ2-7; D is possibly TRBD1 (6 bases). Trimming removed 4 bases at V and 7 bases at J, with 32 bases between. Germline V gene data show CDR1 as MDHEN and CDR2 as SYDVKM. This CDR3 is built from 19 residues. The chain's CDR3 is CASSWLRPGTGSFPGEQYF. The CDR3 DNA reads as TGTGCCAGCAGTTGGCTGAGGCCCGGTACAGGGTCCTTCCCAGGGGAGCAGTACTTC.